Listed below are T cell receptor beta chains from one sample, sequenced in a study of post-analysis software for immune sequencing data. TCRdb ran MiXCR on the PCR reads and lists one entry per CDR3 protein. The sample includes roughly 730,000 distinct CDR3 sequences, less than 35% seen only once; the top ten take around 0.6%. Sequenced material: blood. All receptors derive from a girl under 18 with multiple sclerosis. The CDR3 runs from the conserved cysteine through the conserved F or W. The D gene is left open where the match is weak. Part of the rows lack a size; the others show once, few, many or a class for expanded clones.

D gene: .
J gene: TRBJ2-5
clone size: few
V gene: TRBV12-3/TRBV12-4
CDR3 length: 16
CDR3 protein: CASSFNRGGGQETQYF
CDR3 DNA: TGTGCCAGCAGTTTCAATCGGGGAGGAGGGCAAGAGACCCAGTACTTC

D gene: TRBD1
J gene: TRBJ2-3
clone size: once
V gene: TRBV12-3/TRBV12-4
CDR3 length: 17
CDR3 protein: CASSPNPQGIHADTQYF
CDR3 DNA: TGTGCCAGCAGTCCAAATCCACAGGGGATTCACGCAGATACGCAGTATTTT

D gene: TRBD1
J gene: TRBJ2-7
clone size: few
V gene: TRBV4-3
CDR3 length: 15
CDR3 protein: CASSRAQGISYEQYF
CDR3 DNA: TGCGCCAGCAGCCGCGCACAGGGGATCTCCTACGAGCAGTACTTC

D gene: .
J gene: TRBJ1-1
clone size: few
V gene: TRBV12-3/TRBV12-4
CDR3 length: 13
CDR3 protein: CASRGHPNTEAFF
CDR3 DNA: TGTGCCAGCAGGGGACACCCGAACACTGAAGCTTTCTTT

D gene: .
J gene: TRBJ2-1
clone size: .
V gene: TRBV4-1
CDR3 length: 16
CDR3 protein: CASSQKGDGSGVEQLF
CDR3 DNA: TGCGCCAGCAGCCAGAAGGGGGACGGATCTGGAGTGGAGCAGCTCTTC

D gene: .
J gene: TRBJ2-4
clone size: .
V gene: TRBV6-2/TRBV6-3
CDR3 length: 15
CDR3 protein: CASSYSQEAKNIQYF
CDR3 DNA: TGTGCCAGCAGTTACTCGCAGGAGGCCAAAAACATTCAGTACTTC

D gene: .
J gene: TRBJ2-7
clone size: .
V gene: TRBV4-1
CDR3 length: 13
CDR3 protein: CASSQVSAYEQYF
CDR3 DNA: TGCGCCAGCAGCCAAGTCTCGGCCTACGAGCAGTACTTC

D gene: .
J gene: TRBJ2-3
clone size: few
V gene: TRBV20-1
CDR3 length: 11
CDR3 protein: CSVSGRDTQYF
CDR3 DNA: TGCAGTGTGAGTGGAAGGGATACGCAGTATTTT

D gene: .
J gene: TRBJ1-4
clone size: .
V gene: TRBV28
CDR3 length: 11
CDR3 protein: CASSLEEKLFF
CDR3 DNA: TGTGCCAGCAGTTTGGAGGAAAAACTGTTTTTT

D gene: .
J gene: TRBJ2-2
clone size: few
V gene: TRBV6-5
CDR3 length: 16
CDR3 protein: CASSRSGTGNTGELFF
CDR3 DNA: TGTGCCAGCAGTCGATCCGGGACGGGGAACACCGGGGAGCTGTTTTTT

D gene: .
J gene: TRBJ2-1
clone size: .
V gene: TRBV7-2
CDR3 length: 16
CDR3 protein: CASSLAIGPQNNEQFF
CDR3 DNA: TGTGCCAGCAGCTTAGCAATCGGGCCACAAAACAATGAGCAGTTCTTC

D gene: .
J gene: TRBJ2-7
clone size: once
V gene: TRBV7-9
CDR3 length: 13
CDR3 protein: CASNQGLAGEQYF
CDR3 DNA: TGTGCCAGCAACCAGGGACTGGCGGGCGAGCAGTACTTC

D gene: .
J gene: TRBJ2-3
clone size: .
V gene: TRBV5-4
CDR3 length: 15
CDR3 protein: CASSLDSGLTDAQYF
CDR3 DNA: TGTGCCAGCAGCTTGGACAGTGGGCTCACAGATGCGCAGTATTTT

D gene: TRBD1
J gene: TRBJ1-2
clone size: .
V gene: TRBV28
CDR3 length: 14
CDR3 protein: CASSQWGQTYGYTF
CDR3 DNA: TGTGCCAGCAGTCAATGGGGACAGACGTATGGCTACACCTTC

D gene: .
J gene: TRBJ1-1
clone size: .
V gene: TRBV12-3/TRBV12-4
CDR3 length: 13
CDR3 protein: CASPGETNTEAFF
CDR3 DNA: TGTGCCAGCCCCGGAGAGACGAACACTGAAGCTTTCTTT

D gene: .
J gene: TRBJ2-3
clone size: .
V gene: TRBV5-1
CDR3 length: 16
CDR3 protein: CASSLCPLVGPDTQYF
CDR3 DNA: TGCGCCAGCAGCTTGTGTCCCCTTGTGGGCCCAGATACGCAGTATTTT

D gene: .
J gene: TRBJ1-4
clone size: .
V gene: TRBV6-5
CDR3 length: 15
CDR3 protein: CASSYAGRANEKLFF
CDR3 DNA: TGTGCCAGCAGTTACGCAGGACGGGCGAATGAAAAACTGTTTTTT

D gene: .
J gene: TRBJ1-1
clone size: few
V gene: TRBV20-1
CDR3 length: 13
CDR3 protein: CSASNPADTEAFF
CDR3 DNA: TGCAGTGCTAGTAACCCGGCGGACACTGAAGCTTTCTTT

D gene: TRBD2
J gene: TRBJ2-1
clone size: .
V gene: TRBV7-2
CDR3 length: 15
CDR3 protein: CASSLVGLNLGEQFF
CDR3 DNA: TGTGCCAGCAGCTTAGTGGGACTAAATTTAGGTGAGCAGTTCTTC

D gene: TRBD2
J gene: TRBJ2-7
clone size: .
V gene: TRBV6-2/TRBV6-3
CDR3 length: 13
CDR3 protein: CASVGGRRNEQYF
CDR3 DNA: TGTGCCAGCGTGGGAGGGAGACGGAACGAGCAGTACTTC

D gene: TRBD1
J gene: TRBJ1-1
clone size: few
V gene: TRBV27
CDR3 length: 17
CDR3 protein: CASSLSYRGIGETEAFF
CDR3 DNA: TGTGCCAGCAGTTTATCGTACAGGGGGATAGGAGAGACTGAAGCTTTCTTT

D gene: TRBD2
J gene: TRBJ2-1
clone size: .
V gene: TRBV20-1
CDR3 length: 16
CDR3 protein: CSAKNPSGSSYNEQFF
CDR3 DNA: TGCAGTGCTAAGAACCCTAGCGGGAGCTCCTACAATGAGCAGTTCTTC

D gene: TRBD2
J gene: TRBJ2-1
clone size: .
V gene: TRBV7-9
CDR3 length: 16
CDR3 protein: CASSPRLSGSYNEKFF
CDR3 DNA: TGTGCCAGCAGCCCCAGGTTGAGCGGGAGTTACAATGAGAAGTTCTTC

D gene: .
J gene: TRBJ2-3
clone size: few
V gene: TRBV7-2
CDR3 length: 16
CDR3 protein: CASSFPPGPFGDTQYF
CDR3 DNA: TGTGCCAGCAGCTTCCCCCCAGGACCGTTTGGAGATACGCAGTATTTT

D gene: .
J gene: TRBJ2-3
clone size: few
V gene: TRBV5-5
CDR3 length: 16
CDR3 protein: CASSLGTGFWVDTQYF
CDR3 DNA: TGTGCCAGCAGCTTGGGGACCGGATTTTGGGTGGATACGCAGTATTTT

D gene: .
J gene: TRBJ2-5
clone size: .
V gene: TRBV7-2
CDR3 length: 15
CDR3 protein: CASSPRAGRQETQYF
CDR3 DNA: TGTGCCAGCAGCCCCCGGGCAGGGCGCCAAGAGACCCAGTACTTC

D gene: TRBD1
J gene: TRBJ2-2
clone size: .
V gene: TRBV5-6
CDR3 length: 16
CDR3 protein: CASSLAYRGYTGELFF
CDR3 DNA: TGTGCCAGCAGCCTGGCCTACAGGGGTTACACCGGGGAGCTGTTTTTT

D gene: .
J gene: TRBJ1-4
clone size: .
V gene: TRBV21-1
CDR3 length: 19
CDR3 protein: CASTHPGEQGPSTNEKLFF
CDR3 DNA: TGTGCCAGCACCCACCCGGGGGAACAGGGGCCTTCAACTAATGAAAAACTGTTTTTT